This T cell receptor beta chain derives from a study of glioma-infiltrating T cells. J lost 4 bases, V lost 5 bases, and 10 bases had no gene match. Germline CDR1 and CDR2: SGHTA and FQGNSA. The length of the CDR3 is 15 residues. Amplification of TCR alpha and beta CDR3 regions from RNA used iRepertoire nested multiplex PCR. One entry per CDR3 protein results from TCRdb running MiXCR on the multiplex PCR reads. The data show 150,000 or so distinct CDR3 sequences, with 30% to 40% seen just once and roughly 20% held by the top ten. The chain carries TRBV7-2 and TRBJ1-2; 7 nucleotides match TRBD1. Sequencing was performed on glioma tissue, nonneoplastic brain tissue, or PBMCs (not recorded which). The TCR sequence derives from a human donor with low-grade glioma or glioblastoma, undergoing nonglioma brain surgery, or in good health (not recorded which). The CDR3 nucleotides are TGTGCCAGCAGCCCGAGACAGGGAGAGAGCTATGGCTACACCTTC. This translates into CASSPRQGESYGYTF.